This T cell receptor (beta chain) was profiled in a study of identifying expanded T cells in peripheral blood (dated by TCRdb to between 2018 and 2021). Study-level background: Four technical replicates, made by sequencing separate aliquots from the same pool of genomic DNA, were compared pairwise. Results the study describes overall, beyond this receptor: The binomial model flagged 0.9 to 1.5 differentially abundant clones between technical replicates, compared with about 15 over about two weeks and 19 over around four weeks. Across all healthy donors, variance in clone template counts between approximately two-week samples was found to increase significantly with total template count. The authors expected that biological variance in healthy repertoires might rise further over much longer intervals, such as months to years. Across all healthy-donor time intervals, the beta-binomial model significantly lowered both the number of clones called differentially abundant and the false-positive rate.

No immune events, such as infections, were documented for the healthy donors during the collection period. To calibrate time-dependent variance in a beta-binomial model of T-cell clone differential abundance, blood repertoires from healthy donors were used as a training cohort. The training cohort comprised approximately ten healthy donors, 3 female and 7 male. Donor ages ranged from roughly 29 to 64 years, with an average of 43 years. Whole blood from each healthy donor was obtained from a commercial supplier and was collected at three time points roughly 13 days apart. For immunosequencing, genomic DNA was extracted from whole blood that had not been sorted. The CDR3 numbers 15 residues from cysteine through phenylalanine. Here the CDR3 DNA is all that survives: 45 bases in frame from base 1. The germline V gene sets CDR1 to MNHNS and CDR2 to SASEGT. V and J lose 4 bases and 0 bases, and a span of 12 bases separates them.

This clone appeared a single time. Its antigen is not yet known. Base qualities are missing; no much larger clone stands one base away. The immunoSEQ Assay, which uses bias-controlled multiplex PCR amplification of genomic DNA, was used to profile TCRbeta CDR3 regions. In the source study's methods: To quantify the absolute abundance of each unique TCRbeta CDR3 region, the sequences were collapsed and filtered. Differential abundance was tested with a binomial (Fisher-equivalent) model and with a beta-binomial model adding time-dependent variance fitted from healthy donors. Any clone with fewer than 5 combined templates was excluded, and a clone was called differentially abundant if its Benjamini-Hochberg FDR was below 0.01. Using the form v = (b*log(k)+a)^2, the beta-binomial variance was modeled as a function of the total template count across the two samples. In TCRdb, the immuneACCESS table is reduced to in-frame sequences with V and J assigned. These tables do not hold every clone; where another copy was compared, an unresolved V gene accounts for under half, and the others remain unexplained. V, J and clone size were drawn from that table, and D and trimming were deduced from the DNA. The sample profile shows 70,000 or so clones; roughly 90% of them were found once. The top ten clonotypes cover under 3.5% of the sample.

The specimen was blood. The chain joins TRBV6-1 to TRBJ1-2; the D gene identity is not certain. The TCR comes from a person aged 18 to 75 in good health. The CDR3 is CASSVADAPNYGYTF. The sequence in DNA is TGTGCCAGCAGTGTTGCAGATGCTCCTAACTATGGCTACACCTTC.